The 22 T cell receptor beta chains below all came from one sample that was sequenced in a study of shared clonotypes between healthy human individuals. The method was immunoSEQ multiplex PCR; TCRdb's version includes in-frame clones alone and lacks a portion of them. The data show 600,000 to 750,000 clones, around 70% seen once. Sequencing input: memory CD4+ T cells sorted from blood. The subset here: CD45RA-negative fraction. These receptors all come from a woman in her 30s in good health.

Turning to this clone: The identical CDR3 is also encoded by other nucleotide sequences in the sample. The chain links TRBV5-1 to TRBJ1-2; no reliable D call. This CDR3 contains 13 residues. The germline V and J ends were trimmed by 1 base and 2 bases, with 6 bases remaining between them. Germline V gene lookup returns CDR1 SGHRS and CDR2 YFSETQ. CDR3 sequence reads: CASSLTPNYGYTF. In nucleotides, the CDR3 is TGCGCCAGCAGCTTGACGCCCAACTATGGCTACACCTTC.

This clone came up a few times. The rearrangement uses TRBV6-1 and TRBJ1-1, with TRBD1 matching 8 bases. CDR1 is MNHNS and CDR2 is SASEGT in the germline V gene. The CDR3 runs 15 residues. The V segment lost 6 bases and the J segment 2 bases; nucleotides outside the gene matches: 8. CDR3 DNA sequence: TGTGCCAGCAGGGGTTTGACAGGGGCCAACACTGAAGCTTTCTTT. It is translated as CASRGLTGANTEAFF.

This clone was detected only once. The J gene is TRBJ1-2, the V gene TRBV9, with D perhaps TRBD1 (6 bases). This CDR3 is 14 amino acids long. V lost 2 bases and J 4 bases, leaving 12 bases between the germline ends. Germline CDR1 and CDR2: SGDLS and YYNGEE. In DNA form, the CDR3 reads TGTGCCAGCAGCGTTGACGGACAGTCCTATGGCTACACCTTC. It codes for CASSVDGQSYGYTF.

The chain uses TRBV29-1 and TRBJ1-1; 8 nucleotides line up with TRBD1. Germline V gene sequence: CDR1 SQVTM, CDR2 ANQGSEA. CDR3 size: 12 residues. Trimming took 6 bases from V and 4 from J; bases not matched to a gene: 4. CDR3 sequence: CSVDRVATEAFF. In DNA, the CDR3 is TGCAGCGTGGACAGGGTGGCCACTGAAGCTTTCTTT.

Ten or more counts support this clone. The V and J genes are TRBV7-9 and TRBJ2-2, with 8 bases that match TRBD1. The V gene's germline CDR1 is SEHNR and CDR2 FQNEAQ (reference sequence). With 5 bases clipped from V and 1 base from J, the junction kept 6 bases outside the gene matches. CDR3 length: 16 amino acids. The CDR3 loop is CASSPGGQGNTGELFF. The DNA of the CDR3 is TGTGCCAGCAGCCCGGGCGGACAGGGGAACACCGGGGAGCTGTTTTTT.

A word on this clone: Given a much more abundant clone one base away, this may be a read error. Other DNA sequences within the sample encode an identical CDR3. The CDR3 DNA is TGTGCCAGCAGCTTAGAAGGGAGGGGCTACACCTTC. Protein sequence: CASSLEGRGYTF. J is TRBJ1-2 and V is TRBV11-2; D gene ambiguous. Trimming shortened V by 0 bases and J by 8 bases, and 7 bases separated the two germline ends. Germline V lookup: CDR1 SGHAT, CDR2 FQNNGV. The CDR3 is 12 residues long. The whole variable domain, remainder taken from reference TRBV11-2 and TRBJ1-2, is EAGVAQSPRYKIIEKRQSVAFWCNPISGHATLYWYQQILGQGPKLLIQFQNNGVVDDSQLPKDRFSAERLKGVDSTLKIQPAKLEDSAVYLCASSLEGRGYTFGSGTRLTVV.

There are a few counts of this clone. V gene TRBV28 combines with J gene TRBJ2-7; no clear D gene. V dropped 6 bases and J dropped 1 base, with 13 bases sitting between them. CDR1 MDHEN and CDR2 SYDVKM come from the germline V gene. This CDR3 region has 14 residues. DNA of the CDR3: TGTGCCAGCAGGATTGGTGGTAGATCCTACGAGCAGTACTTC. Amino acids: CASRIGGRSYEQYF.

The rearrangement joins TRBV29-1 to TRBJ2-3; D gene unclear. V shed 7 bases and J shed 4 bases, with 15 bases lying between them. Germline-derived CDR1 and CDR2 are SQVTM and ANQGSEA. The CDR3 is 13 amino acids. The CDR3: CSGQTEFSDTQYF. CDR3 sequence (DNA): TGCAGCGGCCAAACTGAATTCTCAGATACGCAGTATTTT.

J is TRBJ2-2 and V is TRBV5-1; a weak D match, TRBD2 (5 bases). Deletions cut 4 bases from V and 7 bases from J, with 17 bases between. The germline V gene encodes CDR1 SGHRS and CDR2 YFSETQ. This CDR3 is 15 amino acids long. CDR3 region: CASSQRTSRGGELFF. CDR3 nucleotides: TGCGCCAGCAGCCAGCGCACGAGCCGGGGCGGGGAGCTGTTTTTT.

The chain uses TRBV18 and TRBJ2-7; D possibly corresponds to TRBD2 (7 bases). This CDR3 has 15 residues. The V gene's germline CDR1 is KGHSH and CDR2 LQKENI. Trimming removed 1 base at V and 6 bases at J, with 16 bases between. CDR3 amino acids: CASSPRREGGREQYF. In DNA, the CDR3 is TGTGCCAGCTCACCACGGAGGGAGGGGGGGCGCGAGCAGTACTTC.

The V and J genes are TRBV5-1 and TRBJ2-5, with 10 positions matching TRBD2. The CDR3 consists of 17 residues. Trimming took 1 base from V and 7 from J; bases not matched to a gene: 13. CDR1 and CDR2 (germline): SGHRS, YFSETQ. The CDR3 DNA reads as TGCGCCAGCAGCTTGACTAGCGGGACCTCGGGAGGCGGGACCCAGTACTTC. It codes for CASSLTSGTSGGGTQYF.

Worth noting for this clone: Additional DNA sequences in this sample encode the identical CDR3. This rearrangement joins TRBV28 to TRBJ2-7; TRBD1 agrees at 8 bases. There are 14 residues in the CDR3. The V gene's germline CDR1 is MDHEN and CDR2 SYDVKM. V lost 2 bases and J lost 1; bases outside the gene matches: 1. The CDR3, as DNA: TGTGCCAGCAGTTTACAGGGGGCGTCCTACGAGCAGTACTTC. Its translation is CASSLQGASYEQYF.

For this clone: At one boundary the junction diverges from the germline segment, which might be a read error. V is TRBV10-3 and J is TRBJ1-1; D gene uncertain. Germline-derived CDR1 and CDR2 are ENHRY and SYGVKD. The CDR3 is made up of 14 amino acids. CDR3 region: CASSYSNSHTEAFF. The DNA for the CDR3 is TGTGCCAGCAGTTACTCGAATAGCCACACTGAAGCTTTCTTT.

V usage is TRBV18 and J usage is TRBJ1-3; the match to TRBD1 covers 9 bases. The trim removed 2 bases at V and 4 bases at J, leaving 3 bases unmatched. Germline V gives CDR1 KGHSH, CDR2 LQKENI. The CDR3 sequence is 15 residues long. This CDR3 reads CASSPRTGEGNTIYF. CDR3 nucleotide sequence: TGTGCCAGCTCACCAAGGACAGGGGAAGGAAACACCATATATTTT. Looking up the rest from reference TRBV18 and TRBJ1-3 gives the full variable domain: NAGVMQNPRHLVRRRGQEARLRCSPMKGHSHVYWYRQLPEEGLKFMVYLQKENIIDESGMPKERFSAEFPKEGPSILRIQQVVRGDSAAYFCASSPRTGEGNTIYFGEGSWLTVV.

This clone has only one observation. The J gene is TRBJ2-1, the V gene TRBV18; 10 bases line up with TRBD2. The CDR3 sequence is 12 residues long. Germline CDR1 reads KGHSH; CDR2 reads LQKENI. Losses at the gene ends were 6 bases for V and 10 bases for J; bases not matched to a gene: 3. CDR3: CASSLAGEEQFF. The CDR3 bases are TGTGCCAGCTCTCTAGCGGGAGAGGAGCAGTTCTTC. The full variable domain, rest sourced from reference TRBV18 and TRBJ2-1, is NAGVMQNPRHLVRRRGQEARLRCSPMKGHSHVYWYRQLPEEGLKFMVYLQKENIIDESGMPKERFSAEFPKEGPSILRIQQVVRGDSAAYFCASSLAGEEQFFGPGTRLTVL.

The chain carries TRBV10-3 and TRBJ2-6, with TRBD2 matching 7 bases. Trimming at V came to 9 bases and at J to 2 bases, leaving 7 bases not matched to a gene. Germline lookup yields CDR1 ENHRY and CDR2 SYGVKD. The CDR3 has 15 residues. The CDR3 nucleotides read TGTGCCATGGGAGCGGGGCCGCCTGGGGCCAACGTCCTGACTTTC. Translation: CAMGAGPPGANVLTF.

The chain combines TRBV2 with TRBJ1-4; no definite D call. V lost 7 bases and J lost 0, with 9 bases in between. CDR3 length: 14 amino acids. In germline, CDR1 is SNHLY, CDR2 FYNNEI. DNA of the CDR3: TGTGCCAGCACTTCGATGTCAACTAATGAAAAACTGTTTTTT. Protein sequence: CASTSMSTNEKLFF.

This clone was counted a single time. This specimen includes other DNA sequences encoding the same CDR3. This rearrangement joins TRBV5-6 to TRBJ1-2; D remains unclear. This CDR3 is built from 14 residues. Germline V CDR1 and CDR2: SGHDT, YYEEEE. V lost 0 bases and J 0 bases, leaving 6 bases between the germline ends. The CDR3, as DNA: TGTGCCAGCAGCTTGGTCAGCGCTAACTATGGCTACACCTTC. This sequence encodes CASSLVSANYGYTF.

The CDR3: CASSPTAGGNTDTQYF. The CDR3 DNA reads as TGTGCCAGCTCACCAACGGCGGGAGGGAACACAGATACGCAGTATTTT. This chain links TRBV18 with TRBJ2-3, with 9 bases lining up with TRBD2. The J segment lost 2 bases and the V segment lost 2 bases, leaving 5 bases of the junction unmatched. The germline gives CDR1 KGHSH, CDR2 LQKENI. The CDR3 consists of 16 residues.

The chain couples TRBV11-2 to TRBJ1-1; 11 positions match TRBD1. V shed 9 bases, J shed 1 base, and the junction held 10 bases outside the gene matches. CDR3 size: 16 residues. CDR1 SGHAT and CDR2 FQNNGV come from the germline V gene. The CDR3 sequence is CASSGQGAKKNTEAFF. The CDR3 nucleotides read TGTGCCAGTTCCGGACAGGGGGCTAAAAAGAACACTGAAGCTTTCTTT.

The rearrangement links TRBV5-1 to TRBJ2-7; 12 bases line up with TRBD2. This CDR3 has 15 residues. Germline CDR1 and CDR2: SGHRS and YFSETQ. V trimming: 4 bases; J trimming: 5 bases; junction bases outside the gene matches: 7. The CDR3 DNA reads TGCGCCAGCAGCCGGGGCCTAGCGGGAGGGGACGAGCAGTACTTC. Its translation is CASSRGLAGGDEQYF.

V usage is TRBV7-8 and J usage is TRBJ1-6, with D hard to call. Per the germline V gene, CDR1 is SGHVS and CDR2 is FQNEAQ. This CDR3 has 15 residues. V shed 5 bases and J shed 9 bases, with 17 bases lying between them. The CDR3 sequence is CASSTREDPVSPLHF. CDR3 DNA: TGTGCCAGCAGCACCCGAGAGGATCCGGTTTCACCCCTCCACTTT.